Listed below are T cell receptor beta chains from one sample, sequenced in a study of T-cell reconstitution after alpha-beta-depleted transplantation in children. TCRdb reanalysed the PCR reads using MiXCR and keeps one entry per CDR3 protein. This table has 90,000 to 95,000 distinct CDR3 sequences, about 12% appearing once. The sequences come from PBMCs from the stem cell graft donor, collected from the stem cell graft. These receptors came from a human donor who donated a stem cell graft to a child with inherited bone marrow failure. Each CDR3 is given with its conserved first and last residue. Each record gives: clone size, J gene, D gene, V gene, CDR3 DNA, CDR3 protein. D genes are given only for firm matches. Not all rows give a size; the values are once, few, many and, for expanded clones, a class.

size: many; J: TRBJ2-2; D: TRBD1; V: TRBV4-2; DNA: TGTGCCAGCAGCCAAGAAGCGGGACAGGGGAATGGGGAGCTGTTTTTT; CDR3: CASSQEAGQGNGELFF
size: many; J: TRBJ2-2; D: NA; V: TRBV5-1; DNA: TGCGCCAGCACCGAGGGTTTAACCGGGGAGCTGTTTTTT; CDR3: CASTEGLTGELFF
size: many; J: TRBJ2-7; D: NA; V: TRBV10-2; DNA: TGCGCCAGCAGTGAGGGGCCTTGGACGGCGAGCTCCTACGAGCAGTACTTC; CDR3: CASSEGPWTASSYEQYF
size: many; J: TRBJ1-2; D: NA; V: TRBV5-6; DNA: TGTGCCAGCAGCTTGGGGGTTACTAACTATGGCTACACCTTC; CDR3: CASSLGVTNYGYTF
size: many; J: TRBJ2-1; D: NA; V: TRBV12-3/TRBV12-4; DNA: TGTGCCAGCGGGGACCGGACTTCCTACAATGAGCAGTTCTTC; CDR3: CASGDRTSYNEQFF
size: many; J: TRBJ2-1; D: TRBD2; V: TRBV11-2; DNA: TGTGCCAGCAGCTTAGGGAGCGGGGGACTATACAATGAGCAGTTCTTC; CDR3: CASSLGSGGLYNEQFF
size: many; J: TRBJ1-1; D: TRBD1; V: TRBV7-9; DNA: TGTGCCAGCAGCTTATCGGCAGGGGGCACTGAAGCTTTCTTT; CDR3: CASSLSAGGTEAFF
size: many; J: TRBJ2-5; D: TRBD2; V: TRBV11-2; DNA: TGTGCCAGCAGCTTAGTTAGTCGAGCGGGAGGGCGGCGGGAGACCCAGTACTTC; CDR3: CASSLVSRAGGRRETQYF
size: NA; J: TRBJ1-4; D: NA; V: TRBV6-1; DNA: TGTGCCAGCAGTGAATGGGGAGGGCGAAGTGAAAAACTGTTTTTT; CDR3: CASSEWGGRSEKLFF
size: many; J: TRBJ1-1; D: NA; V: TRBV4-1; DNA: TGCGCCAGCAGCCAGTCTCCCGGGCTCCACACTGAAGCTTTCTTT; CDR3: CASSQSPGLHTEAFF
size: few; J: TRBJ1-2; D: TRBD1; V: TRBV4-2; DNA: TGTGCCAGCAGCCAACGACAGGGAAATGGCTACACCTTC; CDR3: CASSQRQGNGYTF
size: many; J: TRBJ1-1; D: TRBD1; V: TRBV7-3; DNA: TGTGCCAGCAGCTTAGGGATGACAGGGAGGCCTTTCTTT; CDR3: CASSLGMTGRPFF
size: few; J: TRBJ2-3; D: TRBD1; V: TRBV5-1; DNA: TGCGCCAGCAGCTGGGGACAGCAAGGAGATACGCAGTATTTT; CDR3: CASSWGQQGDTQYF
size: many; J: TRBJ2-1; D: NA; V: TRBV3-1; DNA: TGTGCCAGCAGCCCAAGGGGCCTAGAGCAGTTCTTC; CDR3: CASSPRGLEQFF
size: many; J: TRBJ2-2; D: NA; V: TRBV27; DNA: TGTGCCAGCAAACGGGGTATCGGGACCGGGGAGCTGTTTTTT; CDR3: CASKRGIGTGELFF
size: many; J: TRBJ2-7; D: NA; V: TRBV6-5; DNA: TGTGCCAGCCTTCCCCGGGTCTTCACCTCCTACGAGCAGTACTTC; CDR3: CASLPRVFTSYEQYF
size: NA; J: TRBJ2-1; D: NA; V: TRBV2; DNA: TGTGCCAGCAGTGAAGGCAGGGACTCCTACAATGAGCAGTTCTTC; CDR3: CASSEGRDSYNEQFF
size: many; J: TRBJ1-1; D: TRBD1; V: TRBV4-3; DNA: TGCGCCAGCAGCCCGCGGTATTCCGGGACAGGGCGAACTGAAGCTTTCTTT; CDR3: CASSPRYSGTGRTEAFF
size: NA; J: TRBJ2-3; D: NA; V: TRBV6-5; DNA: TGTGCCAGCAGTTACAGGGGGGATGGGGACACAGATACGCAGTATTTT; CDR3: CASSYRGDGDTDTQYF
size: many; J: TRBJ2-1; D: TRBD1; V: TRBV7-2; DNA: TGTGCCAGCAGCCCGGGACAGGGGAGGGGGACCAATGAGCAGTTCTTC; CDR3: CASSPGQGRGTNEQFF
size: many; J: TRBJ2-5; D: TRBD1; V: TRBV5-1; DNA: TGCGCCAGCAGCTTGGCGGGACAGGGTTCGGAGACCCAGTACTTC; CDR3: CASSLAGQGSETQYF
size: NA; J: TRBJ2-2; D: NA; V: TRBV25-1; DNA: TGTGCCAGCAGTGAATTCGACACGAACACCGGGGAGCTGTTTTTT; CDR3: CASSEFDTNTGELFF
size: few; J: TRBJ1-6; D: NA; V: TRBV12-3/TRBV12-4; DNA: TGTGCCAGCAGTTTACGCTTCGGGAGAACCAATTCACCCCTCCACTTT; CDR3: CASSLRFGRTNSPLHF
size: few; J: TRBJ2-5; D: NA; V: TRBV12-3/TRBV12-4; DNA: TGTGCCAGCAGTTTTGGGGGAGGGGGCCGGGAGACCCAGTACTTC; CDR3: CASSFGGGGRETQYF
size: many; J: TRBJ2-5; D: TRBD2; V: TRBV5-1; DNA: TGCGCCAGCAGTTGGCTAGCGGCCAACCAAGAGACCCAGTACTTC; CDR3: CASSWLAANQETQYF
size: many; J: TRBJ1-1; D: NA; V: TRBV7-6; DNA: TGTGCCAGCATCGCAGGGCCGGGCACTGAAGCTTTCTTT; CDR3: CASIAGPGTEAFF
size: few; J: TRBJ1-2; D: TRBD1; V: TRBV19; DNA: TGTGCCACCTTCCGGGACAGGATTTATGGCTACACCTTC; CDR3: CATFRDRIYGYTF
size: many; J: TRBJ1-5; D: NA; V: TRBV24-1; DNA: TGTGCCACCAGTGACCCCGGGGGGAGTAATCAGCCCCAGCATTTT; CDR3: CATSDPGGSNQPQHF
size: many; J: TRBJ1-1; D: NA; V: TRBV6-5; DNA: TGTGCCAGCAGTTACTCGGGTCTTAGGGCGGCGAACACTGAAGCTTTCTTT; CDR3: CASSYSGLRAANTEAFF